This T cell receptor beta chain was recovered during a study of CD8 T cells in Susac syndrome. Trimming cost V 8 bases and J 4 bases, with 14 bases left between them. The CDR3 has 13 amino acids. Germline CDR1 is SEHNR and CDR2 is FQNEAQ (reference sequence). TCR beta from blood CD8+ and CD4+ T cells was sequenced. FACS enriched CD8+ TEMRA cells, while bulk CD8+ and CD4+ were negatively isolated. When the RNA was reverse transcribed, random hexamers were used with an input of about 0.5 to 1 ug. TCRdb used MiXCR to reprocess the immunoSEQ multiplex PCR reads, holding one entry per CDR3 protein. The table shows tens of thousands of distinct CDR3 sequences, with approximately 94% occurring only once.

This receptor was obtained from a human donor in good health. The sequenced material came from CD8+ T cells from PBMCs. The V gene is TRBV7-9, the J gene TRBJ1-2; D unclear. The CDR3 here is CASQGRRVYGYTF. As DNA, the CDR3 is TGTGCCAGCCAAGGGCGACGTGTCTATGGCTACACCTTC.